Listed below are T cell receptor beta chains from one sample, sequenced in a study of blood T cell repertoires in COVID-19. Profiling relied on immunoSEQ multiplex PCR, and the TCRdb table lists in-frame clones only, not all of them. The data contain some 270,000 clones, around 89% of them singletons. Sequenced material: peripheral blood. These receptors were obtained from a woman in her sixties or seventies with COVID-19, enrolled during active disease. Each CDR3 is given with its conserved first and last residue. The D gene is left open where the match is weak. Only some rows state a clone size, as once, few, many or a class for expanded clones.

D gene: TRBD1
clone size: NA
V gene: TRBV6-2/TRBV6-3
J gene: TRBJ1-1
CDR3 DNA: TGTGCCAGCAGTGTCCCGGGACAGGGGGATACTGAAGCTTTCTTT
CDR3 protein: CASSVPGQGDTEAFF

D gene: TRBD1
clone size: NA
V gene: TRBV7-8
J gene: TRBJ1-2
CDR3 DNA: TGTGCCAGCAGCTTAGCGATGTCAGGGGGCGCGGGAGGCTACACCTTC
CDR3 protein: CASSLAMSGGAGGYTF

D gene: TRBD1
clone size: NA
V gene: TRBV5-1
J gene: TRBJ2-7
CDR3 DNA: TGCGCCAGCAGCTTGGCGGCAGGGGGCTACTACGAGCAGTACTTC
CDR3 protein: CASSLAAGGYYEQYF

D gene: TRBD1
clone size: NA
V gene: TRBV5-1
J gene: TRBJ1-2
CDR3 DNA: TGCGCCAGCAGCGGAACAGGGGCCTATGGCTACACCTTC
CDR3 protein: CASSGTGAYGYTF

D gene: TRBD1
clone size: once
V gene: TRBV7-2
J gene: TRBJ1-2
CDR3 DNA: TGTGCCAGCAGTGGGACAGCCCTGTTGGGCTATGGCTACACCTTC
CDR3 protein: CASSGTALLGYGYTF

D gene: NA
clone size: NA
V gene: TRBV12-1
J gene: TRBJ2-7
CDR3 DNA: TGTGCCAGCAGCTACGGGACAGGCTCCTACGAGCAGTACTTC
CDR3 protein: CASSYGTGSYEQYF

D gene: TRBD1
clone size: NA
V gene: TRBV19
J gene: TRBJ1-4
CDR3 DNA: TGTGCCAGTAGTAGGGGGACAGCGAGACCAACTAATGAAAAACTGTTTTTT
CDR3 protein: CASSRGTARPTNEKLFF

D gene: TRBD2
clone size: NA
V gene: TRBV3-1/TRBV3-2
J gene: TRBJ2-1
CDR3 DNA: TGTGCCAGCAGCCAAGATCTCGGCGCGGGGGCCTACAATGAGCAGTTCTTC
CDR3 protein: CASSQDLGAGAYNEQFF

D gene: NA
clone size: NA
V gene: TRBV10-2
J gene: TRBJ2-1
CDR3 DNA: TGCGCCAGCATTCAGGACACGAGCTCCTACAATGAGCAGTTCTTC
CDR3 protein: CASIQDTSSYNEQFF

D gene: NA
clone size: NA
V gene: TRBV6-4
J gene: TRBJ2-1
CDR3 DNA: TGTGCCAGCAGTGACTCTGCGGGCTCCTACAATGAGCAGTTCTTC
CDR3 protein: CASSDSAGSYNEQFF

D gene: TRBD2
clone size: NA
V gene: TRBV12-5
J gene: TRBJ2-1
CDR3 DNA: TGTGCTAGTGGACTCGGACTAGCGGGGGGGGTCAATGAGCAGTTCTTC
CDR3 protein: CASGLGLAGGVNEQFF

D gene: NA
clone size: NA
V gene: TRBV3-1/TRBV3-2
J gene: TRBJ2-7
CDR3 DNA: TGTGCCAGCAGCCAAGTCGTTAGCTCCTACGAGCAGTACTTC
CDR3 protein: CASSQVVSSYEQYF

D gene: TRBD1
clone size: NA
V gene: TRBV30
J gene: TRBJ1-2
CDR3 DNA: TGTGCCTGGAGAGGTGGGACAGTTACTAACTATGGCTACACCTTC
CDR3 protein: CAWRGGTVTNYGYTF

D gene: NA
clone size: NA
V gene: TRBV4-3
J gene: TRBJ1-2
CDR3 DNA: TGCGCCAGCAGCCAGAGCAGCGGGATTGGAGAAGGCTACACCTTC
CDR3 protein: CASSQSSGIGEGYTF

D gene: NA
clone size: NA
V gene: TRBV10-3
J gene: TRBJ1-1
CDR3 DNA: TGTGCCATCCAGACAGGTAGGGACACTGAAGCTTTCTTT
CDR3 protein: CAIQTGRDTEAFF

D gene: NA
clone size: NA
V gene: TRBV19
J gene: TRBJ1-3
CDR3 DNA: TGTGCCAGTAGTATGATCATTGGGAGCTCTGGAAACACCATATATTTT
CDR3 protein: CASSMIIGSSGNTIYF

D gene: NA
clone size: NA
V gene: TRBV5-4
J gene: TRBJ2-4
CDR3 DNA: TGTGCCAGCGGAAAACAGGAAACTAAAAACATTCAGTACTTC
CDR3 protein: CASGKQETKNIQYF

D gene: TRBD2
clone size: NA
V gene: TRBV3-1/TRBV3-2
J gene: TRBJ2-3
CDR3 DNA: TGTGCCAGCAGGGCTTCTAGCGGGAGCACAGATACGCAGTATTTT
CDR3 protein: CASRASSGSTDTQYF

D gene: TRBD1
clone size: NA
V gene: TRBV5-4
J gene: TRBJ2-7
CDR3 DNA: TGTGCCAGCAGCTTGGCAGGGGGCAGGTACGAGCAGTACTTC
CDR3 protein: CASSLAGGRYEQYF

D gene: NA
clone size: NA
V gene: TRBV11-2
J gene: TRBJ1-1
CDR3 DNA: TGTGCCAGCAGCCCCACCCTTGCGGGCTCGGCAGCTTTCTTT
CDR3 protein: CASSPTLAGSAAFF

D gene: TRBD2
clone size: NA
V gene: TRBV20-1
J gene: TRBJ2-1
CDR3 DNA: TGCAGTGCTAGTGGCGGGGGGTTACCTTACAATGAGCAGTTCTTC
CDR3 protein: CSASGGGLPYNEQFF

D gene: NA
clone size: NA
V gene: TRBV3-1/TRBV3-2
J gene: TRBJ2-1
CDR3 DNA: TGTGCCAGCAGTCCGACGCGGTCTGGGTACAATGAGCAGTTCTTC
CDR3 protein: CASSPTRSGYNEQFF

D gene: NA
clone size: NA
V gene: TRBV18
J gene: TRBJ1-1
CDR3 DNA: TGTGCCAGCTCACCACCGGGCAGGGGCGGCACTGAAGCTTTCTTT
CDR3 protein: CASSPPGRGGTEAFF

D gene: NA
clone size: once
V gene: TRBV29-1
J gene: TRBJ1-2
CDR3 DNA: TGCAGCGTTGATCGTGGCATAAAGTTGTTCGGCTACACCTTC
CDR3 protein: CSVDRGIKLFGYTF

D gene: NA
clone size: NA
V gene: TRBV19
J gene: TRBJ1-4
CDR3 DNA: TGTGCCAGTAGTAACAGGGTCTCAACTAATGAAAAACTGTTTTTT
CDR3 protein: CASSNRVSTNEKLFF

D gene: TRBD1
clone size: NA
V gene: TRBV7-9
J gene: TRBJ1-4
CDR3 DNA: TGTGCCAGCAGCTTATTGGCAGGGGGAAATAATGAAAAACTGTTTTTT
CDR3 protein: CASSLLAGGNNEKLFF

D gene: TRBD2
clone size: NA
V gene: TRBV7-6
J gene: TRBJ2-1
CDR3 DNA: TGTGCCAGCAGCTTAGAGGGCCCCTTTAAAACTAGCGGGTTCCATGAGCAGTTCTTC
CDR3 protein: CASSLEGPFKTSGFHEQFF

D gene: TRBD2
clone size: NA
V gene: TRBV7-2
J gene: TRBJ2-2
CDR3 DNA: TGTGCCAGCAGCTTAACTAGCGGGGTAGGGGAGCTGTTTTTT
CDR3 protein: CASSLTSGVGELFF

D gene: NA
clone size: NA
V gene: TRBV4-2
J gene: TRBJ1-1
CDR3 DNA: TGTGCCAGCAGCCAAGATGTTGGGGGGGGCGGTGGAGTAGCTTTCTTT
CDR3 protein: CASSQDVGGGGGVAFF

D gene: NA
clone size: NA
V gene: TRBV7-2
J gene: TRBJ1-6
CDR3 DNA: TGTGCCAGCAGCAAACCCGGCCAGAGGCCTAGGGGTATTTCACCCCTCCACTTT
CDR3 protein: CASSKPGQRPRGISPLHF

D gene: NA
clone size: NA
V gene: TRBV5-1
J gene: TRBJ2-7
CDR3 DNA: TGCGCCAGCAGCTTAGCGGACGCAACCTACGAGCAGTACTTC
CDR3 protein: CASSLADATYEQYF

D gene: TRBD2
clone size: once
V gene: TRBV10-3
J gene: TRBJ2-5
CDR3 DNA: TGTGCCATCAGTGAGCCAGGCGGGGGGGAGACCCAGTACTTC
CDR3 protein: CAISEPGGGETQYF

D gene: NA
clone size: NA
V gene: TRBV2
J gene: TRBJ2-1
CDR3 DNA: TGTGCCAGCACTACAAGGGGATTTAAGGGGAATGAGCAGTTCTTC
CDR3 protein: CASTTRGFKGNEQFF

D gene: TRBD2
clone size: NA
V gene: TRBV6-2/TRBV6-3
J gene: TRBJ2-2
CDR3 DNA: TGTGCCAGCAGTTTAGCGGGGGGGCCCAGCACCGGGGAGCTGTTTTTT
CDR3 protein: CASSLAGGPSTGELFF

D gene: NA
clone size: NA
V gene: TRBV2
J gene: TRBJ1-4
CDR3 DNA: TGTGCCATCTCCAAGACTAGCGCTGGTGAAAAACTGTTTTTT
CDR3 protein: CAISKTSAGEKLFF

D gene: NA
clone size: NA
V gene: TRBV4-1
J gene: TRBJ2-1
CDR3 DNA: TGCGCCAGCAGCCAAGCAAGGACTCTCTACAATGAGCAGTTCTTC
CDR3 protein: CASSQARTLYNEQFF

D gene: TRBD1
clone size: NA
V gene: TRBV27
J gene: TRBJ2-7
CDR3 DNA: TGTGCCAGCAGATCTAGGACAGGGACCTCCTCATACGAGCAGTACTTC
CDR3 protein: CASRSRTGTSSYEQYF

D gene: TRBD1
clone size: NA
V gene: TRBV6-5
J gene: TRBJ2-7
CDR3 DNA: TGTGCCAGCAGTTACTCAGGATGGGACAGCTCCTACGAGCAGTACTTC
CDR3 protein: CASSYSGWDSSYEQYF

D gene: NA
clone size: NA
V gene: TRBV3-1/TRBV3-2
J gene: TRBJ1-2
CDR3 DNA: TGTGCCAGCAGCCTACGGGAGAATAACTATGGCTACACCTTC
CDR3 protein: CASSLRENNYGYTF

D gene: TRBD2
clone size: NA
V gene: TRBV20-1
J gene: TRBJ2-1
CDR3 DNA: TGCAGTGCTAGTCGGGGGAGGGATGAGCAGTTCTTC
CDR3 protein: CSASRGRDEQFF